This is a list of T cell receptor beta chains from one sample in a study of blood T cell repertoires in COVID-19. Profiled with immunoSEQ multiplex PCR; TCRdb holds only in-frame clones, not every one. Of approximately 500,000 clones in the sample, around 85% were seen once. Sequencing was carried out using peripheral blood. The receptors here all came from a human donor in a cohort sampled during active COVID-19. Each CDR3 is given with its conserved first and last residue. The D gene is left open where the match is weak. Some rows mark clone size as missing; the rest say once, few, many or name a class of expanded clone.

V	size	D	J	CDR3	DNA
TRBV4-2	-	TRBD1	TRBJ1-1	CASRGTGSAEAFF	TGTGCCAGCAGGGGGACAGGGAGCGCTGAAGCTTTCTTT
TRBV19	-	TRBD1	TRBJ1-2	CASNTRDRGFESYTF	TGTGCCAGTAACACCCGGGACAGGGGGTTTGAGAGCTACACCTTC
TRBV7-9	once	-	TRBJ2-1	CASSLRVGGGNEQFF	TGTGCCAGCAGCCTGAGGGTGGGAGGAGGAAATGAGCAGTTCTTC
TRBV3-1/TRBV3-2	few	TRBD1	TRBJ2-1	CASSPSGTGTSNEQFF	TGTGCCAGCAGCCCGTCTGGGACAGGGACCTCCAATGAGCAGTTCTTC
TRBV28	-	-	TRBJ2-7	CASSFLAVGGSEQYF	TGTGCCAGCAGTTTTCTTGCAGTGGGAGGTTCCGAGCAGTACTTC
TRBV7-2	-	TRBD2	TRBJ2-7	CASRYGLAGEDEQYF	TGTGCCAGCAGATACGGACTAGCGGGAGAAGACGAGCAGTACTTC
TRBV3-1/TRBV3-2	-	-	TRBJ2-3	CASRRSGSTDTQYF	TGTGCCAGCAGGCGAAGCGGGAGCACAGATACGCAGTATTTT
TRBV20-1	-	-	TRBJ1-2	CSAPDGYGYTF	TGCAGTGCTCCAGACGGGTATGGCTACACCTTC
TRBV19	many	-	TRBJ1-5	CASSPGQLANQPQHF	TGTGCCAGTAGCCCAGGACAGCTCGCTAATCAGCCCCAGCATTTT
TRBV6-6	-	-	TRBJ2-1	CASGTQKYNEQFF	TGTGCCAGCGGGACTCAAAAATACAATGAGCAGTTCTTC
TRBV2	-	-	TRBJ1-3	CASSVWGGANGNTIYF	TGTGCCAGCAGTGTCTGGGGAGGGGCAAATGGAAACACCATATATTTT
TRBV9	-	TRBD2	TRBJ2-7	CASSVGLAGGPNEQYF	TGTGCCAGCAGCGTAGGGCTAGCGGGAGGGCCGAATGAGCAGTACTTC
TRBV9	-	-	TRBJ1-3	CASNPSGHAGNTIYF	TGTGCCAGCAACCCCTCAGGGCATGCTGGAAACACCATATATTTT
TRBV6-1	-	-	TRBJ1-4	CASSDARNEKLFF	TGTGCCAGCAGTGACGCGCGTAATGAAAAACTGTTTTTT
TRBV2	few	-	TRBJ2-2	CASRNRMNTGELFF	TGTGCCAGCAGGAACAGGATGAACACCGGGGAGCTGTTTTTT
TRBV12-5	few	-	TRBJ1-2	CASGLTGVTYGYTF	TGTGCTAGTGGTCTGACGGGAGTGACTTATGGCTACACCTTC
TRBV6-2/TRBV6-3	-	TRBD2	TRBJ2-1	CASSYFGRDEQFF	TGTGCCAGCAGTTACTTTGGGAGGGATGAGCAGTTCTTC
TRBV12-3/TRBV12-4	-	-	TRBJ1-1	CASSFEGNTEAFF	TGTGCCAGCAGTTTCGAGGGGAACACTGAAGCTTTCTTT
TRBV5-1	few	TRBD2	TRBJ2-7	CASSFRGLAGLGTAYEQYF	TGCGCCAGCAGCTTTCGAGGACTAGCGGGCTTAGGAACTGCCTACGAGCAGTACTTC
TRBV24-1	-	TRBD2	TRBJ2-2	CATSERTSASGELFF	TGTGCCACCAGTGAACGTACTAGCGCATCCGGGGAGCTGTTTTTT
TRBV5-4	-	-	TRBJ2-2	CASSLGQPNTGELFF	TGTGCCAGCAGCTTGGGACAGCCGAACACCGGGGAGCTGTTTTTT
TRBV5-1	-	-	TRBJ1-1	CASSSDLGSIMNTEAFF	TGCGCCAGCAGCTCAGACCTGGGCAGCATCATGAACACTGAAGCTTTCTTT
TRBV4-3	-	-	TRBJ1-4	CASSQDGATNEKLFF	TGCGCCAGCAGCCAGGACGGGGCAACTAATGAAAAACTGTTTTTT
TRBV6-1	-	TRBD2	TRBJ2-5	CASSDGLAGGQETQYF	TGTGCCAGCAGTGACGGACTAGCGGGAGGTCAAGAGACCCAGTACTTC
TRBV30	-	TRBD1	TRBJ1-2	CAWSGDRGLSGYTF	TGTGCCTGGAGTGGGGACAGGGGGTTGTCGGGCTACACCTTC
TRBV6-6	-	TRBD2	TRBJ2-3	CASSYASGIGADTQYF	TGTGCCAGCAGTTACGCTAGCGGGATAGGCGCAGATACGCAGTATTTT
TRBV18	-	-	TRBJ1-1	CASSPSTDRRGTEAFF	TGTGCCAGCTCACCGTCGACCGATCGAAGAGGCACTGAAGCTTTCTTT
TRBV3-1/TRBV3-2	-	-	TRBJ2-5	CASSRSSLQETQYF	TGTGCCAGCAGTCGTTCTAGCTTGCAAGAGACCCAGTACTTC
TRBV4-2	-	TRBD2	TRBJ2-1	CASSQDTSGSPMNEQFF	TGTGCCAGCAGCCAAGATACTAGCGGGAGTCCTATGAATGAGCAGTTCTTC
TRBV5-6	-	TRBD2	TRBJ2-5	CASSVLGTSGFQETQYF	TGTGCCAGCAGCGTCCTCGGGACTAGCGGGTTCCAAGAGACCCAGTACTTC
TRBV4-1	-	TRBD1	TRBJ1-2	CASSIGTGVDYGYTF	TGCGCCAGCAGCATCGGGACAGGGGTCGACTATGGCTACACCTTC
TRBV28	few	TRBD1	TRBJ1-1	CASSIKGQRNTEAFF	TGTGCCAGCAGTATTAAGGGACAGCGGAACACTGAAGCTTTCTTT
TRBV5-1	-	TRBD2	TRBJ2-2	CASSLIAGDPTGELFF	TGCGCCAGCAGCTTGATAGCGGGAGACCCCACCGGGGAGCTGTTTTTT
TRBV7-2	-	-	TRBJ2-1	CASSLGRGRDEQFF	TGTGCCAGCAGCTTAGGGAGAGGGCGCGATGAGCAGTTCTTC
TRBV28	-	TRBD2	TRBJ2-1	CASSPTSGRKSSYNEQFF	TGTGCCAGCAGTCCGACTAGCGGGAGGAAGAGCTCCTACAATGAGCAGTTCTTC
TRBV6-5	-	TRBD2	TRBJ2-1	CATQILAGNNEQFF	TGTGCCACACAAATTCTAGCGGGAAACAATGAGCAGTTCTTC
TRBV14	-	TRBD1	TRBJ2-7	CASSQDWRMWTGGRNQAYEQYF	TGTGCCAGCAGCCAAGATTGGCGAATGTGGACAGGGGGTAGGAATCAGGCCTACGAGCAGTACTTC
TRBV4-3	-	-	TRBJ2-1	CASSQDFRGRGPSYNEQFF	TGCGCCAGCAGCCAAGATTTTAGGGGGAGGGGTCCCTCCTACAATGAGCAGTTCTTC
TRBV7-3	-	TRBD1	TRBJ2-2	CASSTTTRDRLNTGELFF	TGTGCCAGCAGCACAACGACCCGGGACAGGCTAAACACCGGGGAGCTGTTTTTT
TRBV11-3	-	-	TRBJ2-5	CASTLPVPQETQYF	TGTGCCAGCACCCTCCCGGTCCCACAAGAGACCCAGTACTTC
TRBV25-1	once	-	TRBJ1-2	CASSRGSGDGYTF	TGTGCCAGCAGCAGGGGCTCGGGTGATGGCTACACCTTC
TRBV30	-	TRBD1	TRBJ1-2	CAWSTGQLRAYTF	TGTGCCTGGAGTACGGGACAGCTCAGAGCCTACACCTTC
TRBV7-9	-	-	TRBJ2-5	CASSLASGGQETQYF	TGTGCCAGCAGCTTAGCGAGTGGCGGGCAAGAGACCCAGTACTTC
TRBV6-1	-	-	TRBJ1-2	CASSGRPEGDNYGYTF	TGTGCCAGCAGTGGCCGCCCCGAGGGAGACAACTATGGCTACACCTTC
TRBV9	-	-	TRBJ2-1	CASSPRPSSYNEQFF	TGTGCCAGCAGCCCTCGCCCTAGTTCCTACAATGAGCAGTTCTTC
TRBV7-2	few	-	TRBJ2-1	CASSLSRNNEQFF	TGTGCCAGCAGCTTAAGCAGGAACAATGAGCAGTTCTTC